The next 30 T cell receptor beta chains were all read from a single sample in a study of blood T cell repertoires in COVID-19. Generated by immunoSEQ multiplex PCR, the TCRdb table keeps only in-frame clones and is missing some. In the table there are some 70,000 clones, about 82% of which are singletons. Sequenced input: peripheral blood. The receptors here all came from a woman aged 60-75 years with acute or convalescent COVID-19.

The genes are TRBV29-1 and TRBJ1-4; no definite D call. V lost 1 base to trimming and J lost 3 bases, with 9 bases between them. This CDR3 spans 14 amino acids. Germline CDR1 and CDR2: SQVTM and ANQGSEA. The CDR3 sequence: CSVEVVKPNEKLFF. As DNA, the CDR3 is TGCAGCGTTGAAGTCGTTAAGCCTAATGAAAAACTGTTTTTT.

The rearrangement uses TRBV13 and TRBJ1-2; 7 bases fit TRBD1. The V segment lost 5 bases and the J segment 6 bases; nucleotides outside the gene matches: 6. The CDR3 has 13 residues. Germline V CDR1 and CDR2: PRHDT, FYEKMQ (reference sequence). The CDR3 coding sequence is TGTGCCAGCAGCCTACGGACAGGAAATGGCTACACCTTC. It translates to CASSLRTGNGYTF.

The chain uses TRBV21-1 and TRBJ1-2; whether TRBD1, the table's D call, matches the DNA was not checked. TRBV21-1 has pseudogene status. The CDR3 contains 13 residues. The CDR3 sequence is CASSKGLIYGYTF. The CDR3 nucleotides are TGTGCCAGCAGCAAAGGGCTTATTTATGGCTACACCTTC.

V usage is TRBV6-6 and J usage is TRBJ2-2; TRBD2 aligns across 9 bases. V trimming: 7 bases; J trimming: 4 bases; junction bases outside the gene matches: 7. CDR3 length: 15 residues. Germline CDR1 is MNHNY and CDR2 is SVGAGI (reference sequence). The CDR3 here is CASINSGSGTGELFF. The CDR3 bases are TGTGCCAGCATTAATAGCGGGAGCGGCACCGGGGAGCTGTTTTTT.

The chain joins TRBV6-6 to TRBJ1-2; no clear D. The length of the CDR3 is 14 residues. Germline CDR1 is MNHNY and CDR2 is SVGAGI (reference sequence). The germline V and J ends were trimmed by 4 bases and 7 bases, with 16 bases remaining between them. CDR3 residues: CASSSRAAAGGYTF. In DNA, the CDR3 is TGTGCCAGCAGTTCACGAGCCGCGGCGGGTGGCTACACCTTC.

The chain recombines TRBV30 with TRBJ1-3; a possible D gene is TRBD1 (5 bases). There are 17 residues in the CDR3. V lost 2 bases and J 2 bases, leaving 19 bases between the germline ends. Per germline, CDR1 GTSNPN and CDR2 SVGIG (reference sequence). The CDR3 sequence: CAWSWGVTAAPGNTIYF. Here the CDR3 DNA reads TGTGCCTGGAGTTGGGGGGTGACGGCAGCGCCTGGAAACACCATATATTTT. The full variable domain, completed using reference TRBV30 and TRBJ1-3, is SQTIHQWPATLVQPVGSPLSLECTVEGTSNPNLYWYRQAAGRGLQLLFYSVGIGQISSEVPQNLSASRPQDRQFILSSKKLLLSDSGFYLCAWSWGVTAAPGNTIYFGEGSWLTVV.

DNA for the CDR3: TGTGCCACCAGCAGAGTAAGGGCGGACAGCTCCTACAATGAGCAGTTCTTC. Its protein product is CATSRVRADSSYNEQFF. The V gene is TRBV15, the J gene TRBJ2-1; tentative D call: TRBD1 (6 bases). Per the germline V gene, CDR1 is LNHNV and CDR2 is YYDKDF (reference sequence). The V gene lost 1 base and the J gene lost 0 bases, with 13 bases spanning the gap. The CDR3 spans 17 residues.

The J gene is TRBJ1-1, the V gene TRBV28; D might be TRBD1 (6 bases). V dropped 3 bases and J dropped 5 bases, with 13 bases sitting between them. The germline CDR1 and CDR2 sequences are MDHEN and SYDVKM. The CDR3 loop spans 14 amino acids. The CDR3 DNA reads TGTGCCAGCAGTTTTCTTCTTCAGGGGACTGAAGCTTTCTTT. The encoded protein is CASSFLLQGTEAFF.

The chain uses TRBV9 and TRBJ1-5; D unresolved. The germline V gene encodes CDR1 SGDLS and CDR2 YYNGEE. Trimming stripped 0 bases from V and 8 bases from J, with 18 bases between. This CDR3 has 16 residues. In nucleotides, the CDR3 is TGTGCCAGCAGCGTAGGGCCGGTCATCGGAGGAGAGCCCCAGCATTTT. Its translation: CASSVGPVIGGEPQHF.

There are a few counts of this clone. The rearrangement joins TRBV28 to TRBJ2-5; 7 bases map to TRBD2. This CDR3 spans 14 amino acids. J gave up 4 bases and V 6 bases, and 8 bases lay outside the gene matches. The V gene's germline CDR1 is MDHEN and CDR2 SYDVKM. CDR3 sequence reads: CASSRDYTRETQYF. In DNA, the CDR3 is TGTGCCAGCAGCAGGGACTACACGCGAGAGACCCAGTACTTC. The entire variable domain, with the rest obtained from reference TRBV28 and TRBJ2-5, is as follows: DVKVTQSSRYLVKRTGEKVFLECVQDMDHENMFWYRQDPGLGLRLIYFSYDVKMKEKGDIPEGYSVSREKKERFSLILESASTNQTSMYLCASSRDYTRETQYFGPGTRLLVL.

The chain carries TRBV27 and TRBJ1-6; 7 nucleotides agree with TRBD1. Germline CDR1 reads MNHEY; CDR2 reads SMNVEV (reference sequence). This CDR3 contains 15 residues. V was clipped by 7 bases and J by 10 bases; unmatched bases: 13. CDR3: CASMSTGHPGSPLHF. The CDR3, as DNA: TGTGCCAGCATGTCGACAGGGCACCCCGGATCACCCCTCCACTTT.

The count of this clone is one. The chain carries TRBV28 and TRBJ2-7, with a weak D call TRBD1 (6 bases). The germline V and J ends were trimmed by 5 bases and 6 bases, with 14 bases remaining between them. CDR3 length: 13 amino acids. Germline CDR1 MDHEN, CDR2 SYDVKM. The CDR3 bases are TGTGCCAGCAGTCCAACCGGGACAAGCGAGCAGTACTTC. Residues: CASSPTGTSEQYF. Based on the CDR3 plus reference TRBV28 and TRBJ2-7, the full variable domain is DVKVTQSSRYLVKRTGEKVFLECVQDMDHENMFWYRQDPGLGLRLIYFSYDVKMKEKGDIPEGYSVSREKKERFSLILESASTNQTSMYLCASSPTGTSEQYFGPGTRLTVT.

The CDR3 sequence: CASSLDGTEAFF. The CDR3 nucleotides are TGTGCCAGCAGCTTAGACGGCACTGAAGCTTTCTTT. The chain joins TRBV11-2 to TRBJ1-1; D not certain. V dropped 0 bases and J dropped 4 bases, with 3 bases sitting between them. The CDR3 runs 12 residues. Germline lookup yields CDR1 SGHAT and CDR2 FQNNGV.

This chain uses TRBV28 with TRBJ1-2, with D possibly matching TRBD1 (5 bases). The germline V gene encodes CDR1 MDHEN and CDR2 SYDVKM. The CDR3 sequence is 15 residues long. V was shortened by 2 bases and J by 5 bases, with 15 bases between the two germline ends. In DNA form, the CDR3 reads TGTGCCAGCAGTTTAGGGTGGGGCACCGCTTATGGCTACACCTTC. Residues: CASSLGWGTAYGYTF.

V usage is TRBV20-1 and J usage is TRBJ1-5, with D tentatively TRBD1 (5 bases). The CDR3 spans 13 residues. V lost 3 bases, J lost 4 bases, and 10 bases lay in between. Germline CDR1 and CDR2: DFQATT and SNEGSKA (reference sequence). The CDR3 coding sequence is TGCAGTGCTAGTCCAGGGATTAATCAGCCCCAGCATTTT. Residues: CSASPGINQPQHF.

The V call is TRBV11-2, the J call TRBJ2-1; D possibly corresponds to TRBD2 (6 bases). Germline CDR1 reads SGHAT; CDR2 reads FQNNGV. Deletions cut 5 bases from V and 4 bases from J, with 21 bases between. The CDR3 consists of 17 residues. DNA of the CDR3: TGTGCCAGCAGCAACACGATAAGTCGGGAGAGTTACAATGAGCAGTTCTTC. This sequence encodes CASSNTISRESYNEQFF. Based on the CDR3 plus reference TRBV11-2 and TRBJ2-1, the full variable domain is EAGVAQSPRYKIIEKRQSVAFWCNPISGHATLYWYQQILGQGPKLLIQFQNNGVVDDSQLPKDRFSAERLKGVDSTLKIQPAKLEDSAVYLCASSNTISRESYNEQFFGPGTRLTVL.

The V and J genes are TRBV7-8 and TRBJ1-4; D is ambiguous. V dropped 2 bases and J dropped 8 bases, with 12 bases sitting between them. This CDR3 is 14 amino acids long. CDR1 and CDR2 from the germline V gene are SGHVS and FQNEAQ. In DNA, the CDR3 is TGTGCCAGCAGCTTATATGGGGAGGGAGAAAAACTGTTTTTT. Amino acid sequence: CASSLYGEGEKLFF.

V usage is TRBV3-1 (or the pseudogene TRBV3-2) and J usage is TRBJ2-5, with D possibly TRBD2 on 5 matching bases. V was trimmed by 0 bases and J by 6 bases, leaving 17 bases between them. This CDR3 comprises 16 residues. Per the germline V gene, CDR1 is LGHDT and CDR2 is YNNKEL (reference sequence). CDR3 residues: CASSQERVRASKTQYF. CDR3 nucleotide sequence: TGTGCCAGCAGCCAAGAAAGGGTGAGGGCCTCGAAGACCCAGTACTTC.

CDR3 residues: CASSPPSTGEQFF. The CDR3 DNA follows: TGTGCCAGCAGCCCCCCCAGTACGGGAGAGCAGTTCTTC. The chain recombines TRBV7-9 with TRBJ2-1; D perhaps matches TRBD2 (5 bases). The CDR3 runs 13 residues. Germline lookup yields CDR1 SEHNR and CDR2 FQNEAQ (reference sequence). Trimming cost V 5 bases and J 10 bases, with 15 bases left between them.

This clone was detected once. The chain joins TRBV19 to TRBJ1-2, with D unresolved. Germline CDR1 reads LNHDA; CDR2 reads SQIVND (reference sequence). The CDR3 spans 14 residues. Trimming shortened V by 7 bases and J by 0 bases, and 12 bases separated the two germline ends. The CDR3 sequence: CASNRGRANYGYTF. Here the CDR3 DNA reads TGTGCCAGTAACCGCGGCAGAGCTAACTATGGCTACACCTTC.

This sequence joins TRBV7-9 and TRBJ1-3; perhaps TRBD1 as D (6 bases). CDR1 SEHNR and CDR2 FQNEAQ come from the germline V gene (reference sequence). The CDR3 has 16 amino acids. Trimming pared 5 bases from V and 0 bases from J, leaving 14 bases between. The CDR3 region is CASSEGQPGSGNTIYF. Written as DNA, the CDR3 is TGTGCCAGCAGCGAAGGACAGCCAGGCTCTGGAAACACCATATATTTT.

The gene calls are TRBV7-9 and TRBJ1-1; no firm D call. There are 13 residues in the CDR3. Germline V gene lookup returns CDR1 SEHNR and CDR2 FQNEAQ (reference sequence). The V and J ends lost 3 bases and 3 bases respectively, with 8 bases between them. The CDR3, as DNA: TGTGCCAGCAGCTTGGGAGAGTACACTGAAGCTTTCTTT. This sequence encodes CASSLGEYTEAFF. Drawing the rest from reference TRBV7-9 and TRBJ1-1, the complete variable domain is DTGVSQNPRHKITKRGQNVTFRCDPISEHNRLYWYRQTLGQGPEFLTYFQNEAQLEKSRLLSDRFSAERPKGSFSTLEIQRTEQGDSAMYLCASSLGEYTEAFFGQGTRLTVV.

The chain joins TRBV5-1 to TRBJ1-1; D might be TRBD1 (6 bases). The CDR3 runs to 16 residues. Germline assignment: CDR1 SGHRS and CDR2 YFSETQ. Between the trimmed V and J ends, which lost 2 bases and 1 base, there was a span of 15 bases. The CDR3 sequence: CASSFRQALGNTEAFF. The CDR3 coding sequence is TGCGCCAGCAGCTTCCGACAGGCACTAGGGAACACTGAAGCTTTCTTT.

The genes are TRBV4-1 and TRBJ2-4; D is possibly TRBD2 (6 bases). Germline loops: CDR1 MGHRA, CDR2 YSYEKL. The CDR3 is made up of 17 amino acids. Trimming took 1 base from V and 3 from J, leaving 16 bases between them. The CDR3 region has the DNA TGCGCCAGCAGCCAAGTAGGGCTAGCGACCCACAAAAACATTCAGTACTTC. Translation: CASSQVGLATHKNIQYF.

Only one count was recorded for this clone. The rearrangement uses TRBV7-2 and TRBJ2-6; TRBD2 aligns across 8 bases. CDR3 size: 18 residues. From germline, CDR1 is SGHTA and CDR2 FQGNSA. J lost 4 bases, V lost 2 bases, and 10 bases had no gene match. The CDR3 nucleotides read TGTGCCAGCAGCTTATTGGGAGCGGGAGCGGGGGGGGCCAACGTCCTGACTTTC. Its protein is CASSLLGAGAGGANVLTF.

This sequence joins TRBV19 and TRBJ1-4, with 7 bases lining up with TRBD1. Germline V gives CDR1 LNHDA, CDR2 SQIVND (reference sequence). CDR3 length: 14 residues. V lost 10 bases to trimming and J lost 8 bases; unmatched junction nucleotides: 13. The CDR3 region has the DNA TGTGCCACTCGTACAGGGGTGATGGGCGAAAAACTGTTTTTT. It translates to CATRTGVMGEKLFF. Full variable domain (remainder filled in from reference TRBV19 and TRBJ1-4): DGGITQSPKYLFRKEGQNVTLSCEQNLNHDAMYWYRQDPGQGLRLIYYSQIVNDFQKGDIAEGYSVSREKKESFPLTVTSAQKNPTAFYLCATRTGVMGEKLFFGSGTQLSVL.

The gene calls are TRBV5-1 and TRBJ1-3; D call uncertain. This CDR3 contains 16 residues. The germline V and J ends were trimmed by 0 bases and 3 bases, with 13 bases remaining between them. Germline-derived CDR1 and CDR2 are SGHRS and YFSETQ. The CDR3 DNA follows: TGCGCCAGCAGCTTGGCCGGGCGGGTGTATGGAAACACCATATATTTT. It codes for CASSLAGRVYGNTIYF.

This clone was picked up a small number of times. The J gene is TRBJ1-1, the V gene TRBV29-1; no reliable D call. V shed 2 bases and J shed 0 bases, with 10 bases lying between them. Germline lookup yields CDR1 SQVTM and CDR2 ANQGSEA. CDR3 length: 14 residues. The CDR3 protein is CSVEKTTMNTEAFF. In DNA, the CDR3 is TGCAGCGTTGAAAAAACAACTATGAACACTGAAGCTTTCTTT.

This rearrangement joins TRBV5-1 to TRBJ1-1; 8 bases agree with TRBD1. The CDR3 has 15 residues. Germline V gives CDR1 SGHRS, CDR2 YFSETQ. V dropped 2 bases and J dropped 1; count of bases not matched to a gene: 4. This CDR3 is CASSFRQGANTEAFF. CDR3 DNA sequence: TGCGCCAGCAGCTTTCGTCAGGGGGCGAACACTGAAGCTTTCTTT.

The CDR3 loop is CASSQGQPNTEAFF. The CDR3 DNA reads as TGTGCCAGCAGCCAGGGACAGCCGAACACTGAAGCTTTCTTT. The rearrangement joins TRBV3-1 (or the pseudogene TRBV3-2) to TRBJ1-1; 7 bases fit TRBD1. In germline, CDR1 is LGHDT, CDR2 YNNKEL (reference sequence). J gave up 1 base and V 3 bases, and 2 bases lay outside the gene matches. This CDR3 has 14 residues.